This T cell receptor beta chain comes out of a study of identical twins. Findings and caveats of the study: With abundant cord blood beta clonotypes, insertions were fewer; memory repertoires showed no such pattern.

Germline trimming cut 0 bases from V and 4 bases from J; bases unmatched to any gene: 5. The CDR3 is made up of 14 amino acids. CDR1 and CDR2 (germline): DFQATT, SNEGSKA (reference sequence). About this clonotype: Antigen unknown.

TCRdb used MiXCR to reprocess the 5' RACE reads, holding one entry per CDR3 protein. Among 600,000 to 700,000 distinct CDR3 sequences listed, 21% were seen once. These same data were also listed under a study on T cells expressing NK-cell markers. That work adds: Cells sorted as CD3+CD56+NKG2C+, CD3+CD56+NKG2C- and CD3+CD56-NKG2C+ T cells supplied the TCR beta repertoires. Out of eight donors sequenced, seven tested HCMV-seropositive and the remaining one seronegative. Among several donors, these clonotypes also ranked first in the CD3+CD56-NKG2C+ fraction.

This chain links TRBV20-1 with TRBJ2-7; 8 nucleotides match TRBD2. This receptor was taken from a woman between 18 and 29 years old in good health. Sequencing input: PBMCs. The DNA of the CDR3 is TGCAGTGCTAGAGACCGGGAGGGCCGGTACGAGCAGTACTTC. Amino acid sequence: CSARDREGRYEQYF.